One sample yielded the 25 T cell receptor beta chains listed below, sequenced in a study of CD8 T cells in Susac syndrome (dated by TCRdb to between 2018 and 2021). The library was generated by the immunoSEQ multiplex PCR assay. RNA was extracted with the RNeasy kit and about 0.5 to 1 ug was reverse transcribed using random hexamers. The raw public reads went through TCRdb reprocessing: fastp at Q25, MiXCR clone calling, in-frame beta chains kept. A single entry per CDR3 protein holds the most common genes and DNA from its merged rows. This sample is represented by 84,000 or so distinct CDR3 sequences; 95% to 97% of them were singletons. The biggest ten clones account for more than 0.35% of the sample. Material for sequencing was CD8+ T cells from PBMCs. The source is a human donor with Susac syndrome.

The chain couples TRBV4-1 to TRBJ1-2; D possibly corresponds to TRBD1 (6 bases). From germline, CDR1 is MGHRA and CDR2 YSYEKL. This CDR3 is built from 15 residues. The ends were cut back, 0 bases at V and 1 base at J, with 9 bases in the middle. CDR3 in DNA: TGCGCCAGCAGCCAAGAGACAGGAATTAACTATGGCTACACCTTC. Protein: CASSQETGINYGYTF.

This chain connects TRBV11-2 to TRBJ2-3; the D is unclear. Germline V gene data show CDR1 as SGHAT and CDR2 as FQNNGV. The CDR3 contains 12 residues. V was clipped by 2 bases and J by 6 bases, with 6 bases between them. The CDR3 DNA reads TGTGCCAGCAGCTTAATCTCGGATACGCAGTATTTT. Its protein product is CASSLISDTQYF.

This sequence joins TRBV7-9 and TRBJ2-2; a weak D match, TRBD2 (5 bases). The CDR3 sequence is 13 residues long. V was pared by 5 bases and J by 8 bases, with 12 bases between. Per the germline V gene, CDR1 is SEHNR and CDR2 is FQNEAQ (reference sequence). CDR3 residues: CASSAGAAGELFF. The CDR3 DNA reads as TGTGCCAGCAGCGCCGGAGCGGCGGGGGAGCTGTTTTTT.

The V call is TRBV4-2, the J call TRBJ2-7, with D uncertain. Germline CDR1 reads LGHNA; CDR2 reads YNFKEQ. The CDR3 is 13 amino acids. V lost 0 bases and J 5 bases, leaving 8 bases between the germline ends. The CDR3 DNA reads as TGTGCCAGCAGCCAAGAGGGTTTAGACGAGCAGTACTTC. Amino acids: CASSQEGLDEQYF.

The chain combines TRBV2 with TRBJ2-1; no clear D gene. Germline V gene sequence: CDR1 SNHLY, CDR2 FYNNEI. The CDR3 extends over 12 amino acids. V was trimmed by 7 bases and J by 1 base, leaving 5 bases between them. The CDR3 reads CASIGSYNEQFF. The CDR3 DNA is TGTGCCAGCATTGGATCCTACAATGAGCAGTTCTTC.

V usage is TRBV28 and J usage is TRBJ2-1, with D perhaps TRBD2 (5 bases). The V end was cut by 2 bases, the J end by 0 bases, with 14 bases between. CDR3 size: 17 residues. Germline V lookup: CDR1 MDHEN, CDR2 SYDVKM. In nucleotides, the CDR3 is TGTGCCAGCAGTTTAGATCGGGGTTATAGCTCCTACAATGAGCAGTTCTTC. This sequence encodes CASSLDRGYSSYNEQFF.

This sequence joins TRBV15 and TRBJ2-5; 8 bases match TRBD2. Germline CDR1 and CDR2: LNHNV and YYDKDF (reference sequence). This CDR3 has 17 amino acids. J was trimmed by 1 base and V by 1 base; bases with no gene match: 8. The CDR3 sequence is CATSRVPSGPLQETQYF. The CDR3 DNA sequence: TGTGCCACCAGCAGAGTCCCTAGCGGGCCACTCCAAGAGACCCAGTACTTC.

The chain carries TRBV7-9 and TRBJ1-4; TRBD1 matches 7 bases. From germline, CDR1 is SEHNR and CDR2 FQNEAQ (reference sequence). With V trimmed by 0 bases and J by 6 bases, 1 base remained unmatched. This CDR3 contains 14 residues. The CDR3 nucleotides read TGTGCCAGCAGCTTAGCAGGGGGCGATGAAAAACTGTTTTTT. This sequence encodes CASSLAGGDEKLFF.

CDR3 sequence reads: CASSQVLQRRGKNIQYF. The DNA of the CDR3 is TGTGCCAGCAGCCAAGTATTACAGCGGAGGGGGAAAAACATTCAGTACTTC. The V call is TRBV3-1, the J call TRBJ2-4; D may be TRBD1 or TRBD2 (6 bases each). The CDR3 consists of 17 residues. V shed 1 base and J shed 4 bases, with 17 bases lying between them. CDR1 and CDR2 (germline): LGHDT, YNNKEL (reference sequence).

V is TRBV29-1 and J is TRBJ1-2, with TRBD1 as a possible D gene (5 bases). CDR1 and CDR2 from the germline V gene are SQVTM and ANQGSEA. This CDR3 spans 13 amino acids. V shed 4 bases and J shed 1 base, with 10 bases lying between them. This CDR3 reads CSVVRDHNYGYTF. The DNA for the CDR3 is TGCAGCGTTGTGAGGGACCATAACTATGGCTACACCTTC.

The gene calls are TRBV6-2 or TRBV6-3 and TRBJ1-5; possible D gene TRBD1, 6 bases. Trimming pared 2 bases from V and 5 bases from J, leaving 16 bases between. The germline V gene has CDR1 MNHEY and CDR2 SVGEGT. This CDR3 has 16 residues. This CDR3 reads CASSYLAGVPDQPQHF. CDR3 nucleotide sequence: TGTGCCAGCAGTTACCTGGCAGGGGTTCCTGATCAGCCCCAGCATTTT.

This clonotype was seen only once. The chain recombines TRBV3-1 with TRBJ2-5; a weak D match, TRBD2 (5 bases). The ends were cut back, 0 bases at V and 3 bases at J, with 20 bases in the middle. Germline V gene lookup returns CDR1 LGHDT and CDR2 YNNKEL (reference sequence). The CDR3 is 18 amino acids. The chain's CDR3 is CASSQDSEAFRPEETQYF. The CDR3 region has the DNA TGTGCCAGCAGCCAAGATTCGGAGGCTTTTAGGCCCGAAGAGACCCAGTACTTC.

This chain links TRBV30 with TRBJ2-1, with no clear D. The CDR3 length is 12 residues. V dropped 1 base and J dropped 5 bases, with 6 bases sitting between them. Germline CDR1 and CDR2: GTSNPN and SVGIG (reference sequence). DNA for the CDR3: TGTGCCTGGAGTGAAGGAAACAATGAGCAGTTCTTC. Protein sequence: CAWSEGNNEQFF.

This chain connects TRBV21-1 to TRBJ1-5. TRBV21-1 is a recognized pseudogene. The CDR3 totals 15 residues. CDR3 bases: TGTGCCAGCAGCAAAGGGACAAGCGGGAATCAGCCCCAGCATTTT. It codes for CASSKGTSGNQPQHF.

The rearrangement uses TRBV20-1 and TRBJ2-2, with no clear D. The CDR3 is 12 residues long. Germline CDR1 and CDR2: DFQATT and SNEGSKA (reference sequence). V lost 3 bases to trimming and J lost 5 bases, with 7 bases between them. The CDR3 region has the DNA TGCAGTGCTAGTAACAGAACCGGGGAGCTGTTTTTT. Translation gives CSASNRTGELFF.

V and J are TRBV27 and TRBJ2-1, with D possibly being TRBD2 (6 bases). CDR3 length equals 15 residues. Germline V gene sequence: CDR1 MNHEY, CDR2 SMNVEV (reference sequence). Trimming pared 4 bases from V and 7 bases from J, leaving 17 bases between. CDR3 residues: CASSYLRTTGNEQFF. As DNA, the CDR3 is TGTGCCAGCAGTTACTTACGGACTACGGGGAATGAGCAGTTCTTC.

The CDR3 loop is CASSQPRRGGENEQFF. CDR3 sequence (DNA): TGCGCCAGCAGCCAACCCCGGCGGGGCGGGGAGAATGAGCAGTTCTTC. The chain joins TRBV4-1 to TRBJ2-1, with D possibly TRBD2 on 6 matching bases. Per germline, CDR1 MGHRA and CDR2 YSYEKL. This CDR3 is built from 16 residues. Trimming cost V 2 bases and J 7 bases, with 18 bases left between them.

The chain recombines TRBV7-2 with TRBJ2-3; D may be TRBD2 (7 bases). Per the germline V gene, CDR1 is SGHTA and CDR2 is FQGNSA. The CDR3 loop spans 15 amino acids. Trimming pared 1 base from V and 7 bases from J, leaving 15 bases between. CDR3 bases: TGTGCCAGCAGCTTAGTAGGGGGGGCCCCGTATACGCAGTATTTT. This codes for CASSLVGGAPYTQYF.

The J gene is TRBJ1-6, the V gene TRBV14, with D hard to call. V was pared by 0 bases and J by 7 bases, with 13 bases between. Germline V CDR1 and CDR2: SGHDN, FVKESK. This CDR3 region has 16 residues. The CDR3 DNA follows: TGTGCCAGCAGCCAAGATCTAGGTCTTACAAATTCACCCCTCCACTTT. Residues: CASSQDLGLTNSPLHF.

The chain employs TRBV20-1 and TRBJ2-1; D call uncertain. This CDR3 is built from 14 residues. The germline V gene encodes CDR1 DFQATT and CDR2 SNEGSKA (reference sequence). V lost 3 bases, J lost 3 bases, and 12 bases lay in between. CDR3 in amino acids: CSARWGSFYNEQFF. CDR3 bases: TGCAGTGCTAGGTGGGGAAGCTTCTACAATGAGCAGTTCTTC.

The chain links TRBV4-1 to TRBJ2-5; 7 bases are a match to TRBD1. Germline values: CDR1 MGHRA, CDR2 YSYEKL. Germline trimming cut 8 bases from V and 2 bases from J; bases unmatched to any gene: 11. The CDR3 extends over 15 amino acids. The CDR3 here is CASGGLNRGQETQYF. The CDR3 DNA reads TGCGCCAGCGGAGGCCTAAACAGGGGTCAAGAGACCCAGTACTTC.

The J gene is TRBJ2-6, the V gene TRBV7-9, with D unclear. The V and J ends lost 4 bases and 5 bases respectively, with 6 bases between them. This CDR3 is 13 amino acids long. Germline CDR1 and CDR2: SEHNR and FQNEAQ (reference sequence). The CDR3 DNA reads as TGTGCCAGCAGCTCCTGGCGGGCCAACGTCCTGACTTTC. Amino acids: CASSSWRANVLTF.

J is TRBJ2-7 and V is TRBV5-6; TRBD2 matches at 11 bases. V shed 3 bases, J shed 3 bases, and the junction held 8 bases outside the gene matches. Germline V gene lookup returns CDR1 SGHDT and CDR2 YYEEEE. This CDR3 comprises 16 residues. The CDR3 nucleotides are TGTGCCAGCAGCTCGAGACTAGCGGGGCTCCACTACGAGCAGTACGTC. Translation gives CASSSRLAGLHYEQYV.

The chain recombines TRBV5-1 with TRBJ1-1; the D is unclear. The CDR3 sequence is 14 residues long. V was cut by 0 bases and J by 4 bases, with 10 bases left in between. CDR1 is SGHRS and CDR2 is YFSETQ in the germline V gene. CDR3 in DNA: TGCGCCAGCAGCTTGGCCTTACGGTCCACTGAAGCTTTCTTT. Its protein product is CASSLALRSTEAFF.

The chain is built from TRBV19 and TRBJ1-1; maybe TRBD1 (5 bases). V lost 7 bases, J lost 10 bases, and 16 bases lay in between. The CDR3 has 12 residues. The V gene's germline CDR1 is LNHDA and CDR2 SQIVND (reference sequence). CDR3: CASTGAAQAAFF. CDR3 nucleotide sequence: TGTGCCAGTACTGGGGCAGCCCAGGCAGCTTTCTTT.